The 27 T cell receptor beta chains below all came from one sample that was sequenced in a study of OX40 agonist ivuxolimab in advanced cancers. Library preparation employed the immunoSEQ multiplex PCR assay. TCRdb obtained this table from immuneACCESS and retained in-frame rearrangements with V and J assigned. These tables miss some clones; where compared with another copy, unresolved V genes account for less than half of the shortfall, and the remainder is unexplained. The sample records roughly 53,000 clones, roughly 79% of which are singletons. 2% to 3% of the sample is taken by the ten largest. The sequenced sample was CD4+ or CD8+ T cells sorted from blood, obtained in a trial of the OX40 agonist ivuxolimab. Source of these receptors: an adult with an advanced solid tumor such as melanoma, head and neck, liver or kidney cancer.

This clone was seen a few times. CDR3 in amino acids: CASSSVGSTDTQYF. For the CDR3, the DNA is TGCGCCAGCAGCTCCGTGGGATCCACAGATACGCAGTATTTT. This sequence joins TRBV5-1 and TRBJ2-3, with D hard to call. This CDR3 region has 14 residues. Trimming stripped 3 bases from V and 2 bases from J, with 10 bases between. The germline V gene has CDR1 SGHRS and CDR2 YFSETQ. Full variable domain (remainder filled in from reference TRBV5-1 and TRBJ2-3): KAGVTQTPRYLIKTRGQQVTLSCSPISGHRSVSWYQQTPGQGLQFLFEYFSETQRNKGNFPGRFSGRQFSNSRSEMNVSTLELGDSALYLCASSSVGSTDTQYFGPGTRLTVL.

The rearrangement uses TRBV6-5 and TRBJ2-7; 9 bases match TRBD2. With V trimmed by 7 bases and J by 5 bases, 9 bases remained unmatched. Germline assignment: CDR1 MNHEY and CDR2 SVGAGI. This CDR3 is 14 amino acids long. This chain's CDR3 is CASKAGGLGHEQYF. CDR3 sequence (DNA): TGTGCCAGCAAAGCGGGGGGCCTTGGGCACGAGCAGTACTTC.

This clone was seen more than once but under ten times. DNA for the CDR3: TGCGCCAGCAGCGAAGCTCCCCAGGGCAATCAGCCCCAGCATTTT. It encodes CASSEAPQGNQPQHF. J is TRBJ1-5 and V is TRBV5-1; D is unresolved. In germline, CDR1 is SGHRS, CDR2 YFSETQ. The CDR3 runs to 15 residues. With 4 bases removed from V and 2 bases from J, the gap between germline ends came to 13 bases.

DNA for the CDR3: TGTGCCAGCAGCGTACCCTCTACATACCAAGAGACCCAGTACTTC. Translated: CASSVPSTYQETQYF. V is TRBV9 and J is TRBJ2-5; no clear D gene. Trimming left V 1 base short and J 0 bases short, with 10 bases between. The CDR3 is made up of 15 amino acids. The germline CDR1 and CDR2 sequences are SGDLS and YYNGEE.

In this sample, this clone turned up once. The V gene is TRBV18, the J gene TRBJ2-1; D may be TRBD1 (6 bases). The CDR3 is 13 residues long. V lost 3 bases and J 7 bases, leaving 10 bases between the germline ends. Germline V gives CDR1 KGHSH, CDR2 LQKENI. The CDR3 DNA follows: TGTGCCAGCTCACCGCGGACAGAGAATGAGCAGTTCTTC. It specifies CASSPRTENEQFF. Supplemented by reference TRBV18 and TRBJ2-1, the full variable domain reads NAGVMQNPRHLVRRRGQEARLRCSPMKGHSHVYWYRQLPEEGLKFMVYLQKENIIDESGMPKERFSAEFPKEGPSILRIQQVVRGDSAAYFCASSPRTENEQFFGPGTRLTVL.

This clone was counted a single time. The chain joins TRBV30 to TRBJ2-1, with 8 bases fitting TRBD2. Looked up from germline, CDR1 is GTSNPN and CDR2 is SVGIG (reference sequence). The CDR3 loop spans 14 amino acids. With V trimmed by 5 bases and J by 8 bases, 11 bases remained unmatched. CDR3 in amino acids: CAWARGGAAHEQFF. The CDR3 DNA is TGTGCCTGGGCCCGGGGGGGCGCGGCCCATGAGCAGTTCTTC.

The chain combines TRBV7-9 with TRBJ1-2, with unresolved D. V lost 0 bases and J lost 7, with 15 bases in between. Germline V gene lookup returns CDR1 SEHNR and CDR2 FQNEAQ (reference sequence). The CDR3 is 15 amino acids. The CDR3 here is CASSLAGIRRSGYTF. The CDR3 nucleotides are TGTGCCAGCAGCTTAGCGGGGATCAGGCGTTCTGGCTACACCTTC.

The J gene is TRBJ2-7, the V gene TRBV11-3; tentative D call: TRBD1 (5 bases). The CDR3 spans 16 residues. The germline V gene has CDR1 SGHNT and CDR2 YENEEA. V was clipped by 0 bases and J by 0 bases, with 12 bases between them. The CDR3 region is CASSLEEGQGSYEQYF. In nucleotides, the CDR3 is TGTGCCAGCAGCTTAGAAGAAGGGCAGGGCTCCTACGAGCAGTACTTC.

The chain recombines TRBV30 with TRBJ1-3; D gene unclear. This CDR3 has 13 amino acids. Trimming cost V 5 bases and J 1 base, with 9 bases left between them. In germline, CDR1 is GTSNPN, CDR2 SVGIG (reference sequence). This CDR3 is CAWAPGSGNTIYF. The DNA of the CDR3 is TGTGCCTGGGCCCCTGGGTCTGGAAACACCATATATTTT.

V usage is TRBV2 and J usage is TRBJ1-1, with D possibly being TRBD1 (6 bases). Trimming left V 6 bases short and J 0 bases short, with 11 bases between. The CDR3 is 14 amino acids. Germline CDR1 reads SNHLY; CDR2 reads FYNNEI. The CDR3 nucleotides read TGTGCCAGCAGGCAGACAGGCGTGAACACTGAAGCTTTCTTT. It specifies CASRQTGVNTEAFF.

This clone was found once. This chain connects TRBV27 to TRBJ1-2; 7 positions agree with TRBD1. V lost 3 bases, J lost 4 bases, and 8 bases stayed unmatched. The CDR3 has 15 amino acids. The V gene's germline CDR1 is MNHEY and CDR2 SMNVEV (reference sequence). The CDR3 region has the DNA TGTGCCAGCAGTTTCCGGACAGGCTACCTCTATGGCTACACCTTC. This sequence encodes CASSFRTGYLYGYTF.

This chain joins TRBV18 and TRBJ1-6; possibly TRBD1 for D (5 bases). The CDR3 has 15 amino acids. In germline, CDR1 is KGHSH, CDR2 LQKENI. Trimming shortened V by 6 bases and J by 6 bases, and 15 bases separated the two germline ends. In nucleotides, the CDR3 is TGTGCCAGCTCTGAGGGGCGGCCTTCTAATTCACCCCTCCACTTT. Translation gives CASSEGRPSNSPLHF.

This clone showed up just once. This chain connects TRBV30 to TRBJ1-1, with unresolved D. This CDR3 comprises 12 residues. The V gene lost 2 bases and the J gene lost 1 base, with 5 bases spanning the gap. In germline, CDR1 is GTSNPN, CDR2 SVGIG (reference sequence). CDR3 loop: CAWSHTNTEAFF. In DNA form, the CDR3 reads TGTGCCTGGAGTCACACGAACACTGAAGCTTTCTTT. The variable domain in full, completed from reference TRBV30 and TRBJ1-1, reads SQTIHQWPATLVQPVGSPLSLECTVEGTSNPNLYWYRQAAGRGLQLLFYSVGIGQISSEVPQNLSASRPQDRQFILSSKKLLLSDSGFYLCAWSHTNTEAFFGQGTRLTVV.

J is TRBJ2-7 and V is TRBV2; 8 bases line up with TRBD2. Looked up from germline, CDR1 is SNHLY and CDR2 is FYNNEI. The CDR3 totals 15 residues. The trim removed 6 bases at V and 4 bases at J, leaving 11 bases unmatched. CDR3 region: CASRTRSSGTYEQYF. The CDR3 nucleotides are TGTGCCAGCAGGACTCGAAGTAGCGGGACATACGAGCAGTACTTC.

The gene calls are TRBV2 and TRBJ1-1; tentatively, D is TRBD1 (5 bases). Trimming took 6 bases from V and 6 from J, leaving 17 bases between them. The CDR3 is 14 residues long. Germline V lookup: CDR1 SNHLY, CDR2 FYNNEI. CDR3 protein: CASRELSQGPEAFF. The CDR3 region has the DNA TGTGCCAGCAGAGAATTATCCCAGGGTCCTGAAGCTTTCTTT.

V usage is TRBV29-1 and J usage is TRBJ1-1; D remains ambiguous. Trimming removed 7 bases from V and 8 bases from J, with 20 bases in between. The length of the CDR3 is 13 residues. The V gene's germline CDR1 is SQVTM and CDR2 ANQGSEA. The CDR3 nucleotides read TGCAGCGGTTCAGGTGGAGGACTAATGGAAGCTTTCTTT. Residues: CSGSGGGLMEAFF.

This clone has a handful of counts. The V gene is TRBV6-1, the J gene TRBJ2-4; D possibly uses TRBD1 or TRBD2 (6 bases each). The germline gives CDR1 MNHNS, CDR2 SASEGT. The CDR3 consists of 16 residues. V shed 3 bases and J shed 1 base, with 13 bases lying between them. As DNA, the CDR3 is TGTGCCAGCAGTGAGAGGGGGGCCGGGGCCAAAAACATTCAGTACTTC. It specifies CASSERGAGAKNIQYF.

This sequence joins TRBV5-1 and TRBJ2-7, with 11 positions matching TRBD1. This CDR3 has 18 residues. Germline V gene data show CDR1 as SGHRS and CDR2 as YFSETQ. Trimming cost V 4 bases and J 4 bases; bases outside gene matches: 16. The CDR3 DNA reads as TGCGCCAGCAGCCCAAGCGGGACAGGGGGAAAGAGTAGGTACGAGCAGTACTTC. Translation: CASSPSGTGGKSRYEQYF.

The chain recombines TRBV5-1 with TRBJ2-2; unclear D gene. V dropped 4 bases and J dropped 4 bases, with 11 bases sitting between them. This CDR3 has 14 amino acids. CDR1 SGHRS and CDR2 YFSETQ come from the germline V gene. In nucleotides, the CDR3 is TGCGCCAGCAGCCTGTCCGTGGGCACCGGGGAGCTGTTTTTT. Its translation is CASSLSVGTGELFF.

The chain recombines TRBV7-3 with TRBJ2-1, with D maybe TRBD1 (6 bases). This CDR3 spans 14 amino acids. Per the germline V gene, CDR1 is SGHTA and CDR2 is FQGTGA. V gave up 3 bases and J gave up 8 bases, with 14 bases separating them. The CDR3: CASSLGTPGDEQFF. As DNA, the CDR3 is TGTGCCAGCAGCTTGGGGACACCTGGGGATGAGCAGTTCTTC.

This chain uses TRBV6-6 with TRBJ1-5; TRBD1 is a possible D gene (6 bases). Trimming took 4 bases from V and 0 from J, leaving 10 bases between them. The germline CDR1 and CDR2 sequences are MNHNY and SVGAGI (reference sequence). The CDR3 consists of 15 residues. The CDR3 DNA reads TGTGCCAGCAGTTCCGGGACACTTAGCAATCAGCCCCAGCATTTT. Translating it yields CASSSGTLSNQPQHF.

The genes are TRBV6-5 and TRBJ2-1, with TRBD1 matching over 8 bases. The CDR3 spans 14 residues. V was pared by 9 bases and J by 7 bases, with 11 bases of the junction left unmatched. Germline lookup yields CDR1 MNHEY and CDR2 SVGAGI. CDR3 sequence (DNA): TGTGCCAGTTCCGGGGACAGGTCTTTGAATGAGCAGTTCTTC. This gives the protein CASSGDRSLNEQFF.

The chain employs TRBV30 and TRBJ2-1; 11 positions match TRBD2. The CDR3 extends over 15 amino acids. V gave up 1 base and J gave up 7 bases; unmatched junction bases: 6. Germline V gene sequence: CDR1 GTSNPN, CDR2 SVGIG (reference sequence). The CDR3 DNA is TGTGCCTGGAGTGCACTAGCGGGAGTACGGAATGAGCAGTTCTTC. This encodes CAWSALAGVRNEQFF. The whole variable domain, filled in from reference TRBV30 and TRBJ2-1, reads SQTIHQWPATLVQPVGSPLSLECTVEGTSNPNLYWYRQAAGRGLQLLFYSVGIGQISSEVPQNLSASRPQDRQFILSSKKLLLSDSGFYLCAWSALAGVRNEQFFGPGTRLTVL.

The rearrangement uses TRBV15 and TRBJ1-3; D is undetermined. CDR3 length: 15 residues. From germline, CDR1 is LNHNV and CDR2 YYDKDF (reference sequence). The V end lost 1 base, the J end lost 1 base, and 8 bases lay between the germline ends. CDR3 in amino acids: CATSRVRQSGNTIYF. CDR3 nucleotides: TGTGCCACCAGCAGAGTCCGACAATCTGGAAACACCATATATTTT.

The chain combines TRBV5-6 with TRBJ1-6; D not resolved. The CDR3 loop spans 14 amino acids. With 1 base removed from V and 8 bases from J, the gap between germline ends came to 10 bases. Germline values: CDR1 SGHDT, CDR2 YYEEEE. CDR3 nucleotide sequence: TGTGCCAGCAGCTTGCCAGGCCTTTATTCACCCCTCCACTTT. This encodes CASSLPGLYSPLHF.

The chain joins TRBV5-5 to TRBJ2-1, with TRBD2 matching over 10 bases. The V segment lost 3 bases and the J segment 4 bases; nucleotides outside the gene matches: 4. Looked up from germline, CDR1 is SGHKS and CDR2 is YYEKEE (reference sequence). CDR3 length: 15 residues. CDR3 DNA: TGTGCCAGCAGCTCCGGACTAGCGGTGTACAATGAGCAGTTCTTC. It translates to CASSSGLAVYNEQFF.

This chain connects TRBV7-2 to TRBJ1-5, with TRBD1 matching over 7 bases. V lost 1 base, J lost 3 bases, and 3 bases stayed unmatched. CDR1 and CDR2 (germline): SGHTA, FQGNSA. CDR3 length: 15 residues. CDR3: CASSLEGTVNQPQHF. The CDR3 DNA reads TGTGCCAGCAGCTTAGAGGGGACAGTCAATCAGCCCCAGCATTTT. Full variable domain (missing parts from reference TRBV7-2 and TRBJ1-5): GAGVSQSPSNKVTEKGKDVELRCDPISGHTALYWYRQSLGQGLEFLIYFQGNSAPDKSGLPSDRFSAERTGGSVSTLTIQRTQQEDSAVYLCASSLEGTVNQPQHFGDGTRLSIL.